One and the same sample provided the 29 T cell receptor beta chains below, sequenced in a study of blood T cell repertoires in COVID-19. Sequencing was performed with immunoSEQ multiplex PCR; in TCRdb, only in-frame clones are kept and a portion is missing. In the table there are about 13,000 clones, approximately 90% of which are singletons. Sequenced: peripheral blood. Receptors were obtained from a human donor in a cohort sampled during active COVID-19.

CDR3 sequence (DNA): TGCGCCAGCAGTCTGGAAAGGGGGGGACAGCCCCAGCATTTT. Residues: CASSLERGGQPQHF. V and J are TRBV10-2 and TRBJ1-5, with a weak D call TRBD1 (6 bases). CDR3 length: 14 residues. Per germline, CDR1 WSHSY and CDR2 SAAADI. Trimming shortened V by 5 bases and J by 7 bases, and 15 bases separated the two germline ends.

V is TRBV9 and J is TRBJ1-4, with D unresolved. Germline loops: CDR1 SGDLS, CDR2 YYNGEE. V lost 4 bases to trimming and J lost 5 bases, with 18 bases between them. The CDR3 contains 16 residues. DNA of the CDR3: TGTGCCAGCAGCCCTCCCGGTGCGGGTCGGAATGAAAAACTGTTTTTT. Translating it yields CASSPPGAGRNEKLFF.

This chain links TRBV11-3 with TRBJ1-1, with D tentatively TRBD1 (5 bases). V was shortened by 1 base and J by 0 bases, with 12 bases between the two germline ends. Germline V gene data show CDR1 as SGHNT and CDR2 as YENEEA. The CDR3 sequence is 16 residues long. The CDR3 DNA follows: TGTGCCAGCAGCTTAGGTTCCAGGGTGATGAACACTGAAGCTTTCTTT. It translates to CASSLGSRVMNTEAFF. The whole variable domain, filled in from reference TRBV11-3 and TRBJ1-1, reads EAGVVQSPRYKIIEKKQPVAFWCNPISGHNTLYWYLQNLGQGPELLIRYENEEAVDDSQLPKDRFSAERLKGVDSTLKIQPAELGDSAVYLCASSLGSRVMNTEAFFGQGTRLTVV.

The chain has TRBV3-1 (or the pseudogene TRBV3-2) and TRBJ2-1; 10 bases fit TRBD2. The CDR3 covers 16 residues. Germline trimming cut 4 bases from V and 0 bases from J; bases unmatched to any gene: 3. CDR1 and CDR2 (germline): LGHDT, YNNKEL (reference sequence). The CDR3 nucleotides read TGTGCCAGCAGCCCTACTAGCGGGGACTCCTACAATGAGCAGTTCTTC. Amino acids: CASSPTSGDSYNEQFF.

V gene TRBV7-2 combines with J gene TRBJ2-3; D is undetermined. CDR1 is SGHTA and CDR2 is FQGNSA in the germline V gene. Trimming left V 5 bases short and J 4 bases short, with 10 bases between. This CDR3 is built from 13 residues. CDR3 sequence: CASSPLLADTQYF. CDR3 nucleotides: TGTGCCAGCAGCCCCCTCCTAGCAGATACGCAGTATTTT.

This chain joins TRBV2 and TRBJ1-1; TRBD1 might be the D (5 bases). The CDR3 is made up of 15 amino acids. The V end lost 6 bases, the J end lost 1 base, and 15 bases lay between the germline ends. Per germline, CDR1 SNHLY and CDR2 FYNNEI. CDR3 coding DNA: TGTGCCAGCAGAGATGACAGAGGAACGAACACTGAAGCTTTCTTT. Protein product: CASRDDRGTNTEAFF.

This chain joins TRBV18 and TRBJ2-3, with D possibly TRBD2 on 6 matching bases. Germline lookup yields CDR1 KGHSH and CDR2 LQKENI. V lost 3 bases and J 6 bases, leaving 16 bases between the germline ends. The CDR3 contains 15 residues. The CDR3 loop is CASSPSKRESDTQYF. For the CDR3, the DNA is TGTGCCAGCTCACCCTCAAAACGGGAGAGCGATACGCAGTATTTT.

The chain combines TRBV6-5 with TRBJ1-1; no clear D gene. The CDR3 covers 15 residues. Germline V gene lookup returns CDR1 MNHEY and CDR2 SVGAGI. Trimming stripped 0 bases from V and 4 bases from J, with 12 bases between. This CDR3 is CASSYSSGVGTEAFF. The DNA of the CDR3 is TGTGCCAGCAGTTACTCGAGCGGGGTAGGCACTGAAGCTTTCTTT.

This chain connects TRBV9 to TRBJ1-2; 12 bases map to TRBD1. The CDR3 is made up of 18 amino acids. With V trimmed by 0 bases and J by 3 bases, 9 bases remained unmatched. Looked up from germline, CDR1 is SGDLS and CDR2 is YYNGEE. CDR3 bases: TGTGCCAGCAGCGTAGCCGGGACAGGGGGCCTCGAGGACTATGGCTACACCTTC. Protein sequence: CASSVAGTGGLEDYGYTF. Variable domain in full (rest from reference TRBV9 and TRBJ1-2): DSGVTQTPKHLITATGQRVTLRCSPRSGDLSVYWYQQSLDQGLQFLIQYYNGEERAKGNILERFSAQQFPDLHSELNLSSLELGDSALYFCASSVAGTGGLEDYGYTFGSGTRLTVV.

Only one count was recorded for this clone. J is TRBJ2-5 and V is TRBV12-5; D is undetermined. The V end lost 1 base, the J end lost 12 bases, and 9 bases lay between the germline ends. Germline V CDR1 and CDR2: LGHNT, FRNRAP. This CDR3 is 11 amino acids long. The CDR3 region has the DNA TGTGCTAGTGGTTTGGGGGCAAGAAAGTACTTC. Its protein is CASGLGARKYF.

The rearrangement joins TRBV7-2 to TRBJ2-2, with 8 bases that match TRBD2. This CDR3 is built from 13 residues. The V segment lost 11 bases and the J segment 6 bases; nucleotides outside the gene matches: 8. CDR1 is SGHTA and CDR2 is FQGNSA in the germline V gene. The CDR3 is CAGGTSMAGELFF. The CDR3 nucleotides are TGTGCCGGCGGGACTAGTATGGCCGGGGAGCTGTTTTTT.

The CDR3 protein is CASRPAGGGEQYF. The CDR3 DNA is TGTGCCAGCCGTCCTGCGGGGGGAGGCGAGCAGTACTTC. The chain is built from TRBV6-6 and TRBJ2-7; TRBD2 matches at 8 bases. The CDR3 consists of 13 residues. CDR1 is MNHNY, CDR2 SVGAGI, per germline (reference sequence). With V trimmed by 8 bases and J by 6 bases, 9 bases remained unmatched.

The chain recombines TRBV11-3 with TRBJ2-5; D may be TRBD2 (5 bases). Per germline, CDR1 SGHNT and CDR2 YENEEA. The V gene lost 8 bases and the J gene lost 7 bases, with 17 bases spanning the gap. This CDR3 is built from 13 residues. The CDR3 DNA reads TGTGCCAGCGCAATTCCGGGGTCTGCGACCCAGTACTTC. Residues: CASAIPGSATQYF.

The chain recombines TRBV7-6 with TRBJ2-1, with TRBD1 matching 10 bases. This CDR3 is built from 16 residues. V lost 5 bases, J lost 7 bases, and 11 bases stayed unmatched. CDR1 is SGHVS, CDR2 FNYEAQ, per germline. The CDR3 nucleotides read TGTGCCAGCAGCGGACACCGGGACAGGGGACCTAATGAGCAGTTCTTC. Translated, it gives CASSGHRDRGPNEQFF.

The J gene is TRBJ2-7, the V gene TRBV18; 10 bases agree with TRBD1. The CDR3 is 13 amino acids. The V and J ends lost 5 bases and 6 bases, in that order; junction bases with no gene match: 4. Germline V gene data show CDR1 as KGHSH and CDR2 as LQKENI. CDR3 amino acids: CASSMGQGSEQYF. In nucleotides, the CDR3 is TGTGCCAGCTCAATGGGACAGGGGTCCGAGCAGTACTTC.

The V call is TRBV10-3, the J call TRBJ2-2, with D perhaps TRBD1 (6 bases). The germline V gene has CDR1 ENHRY and CDR2 SYGVKD. With 10 bases removed from V and 6 bases from J, the gap between germline ends came to 9 bases. This CDR3 spans 11 amino acids. CDR3 coding DNA: TGTGCCACCCAGGGGTCCGGGGAGCTGTTTTTT. Translating it yields CATQGSGELFF.

A single count supports this clone. The V call is TRBV6-1, the J call TRBJ2-4; 7 nucleotides align to TRBD1. The CDR3 is 16 amino acids. Germline V gene data show CDR1 as MNHNS and CDR2 as SASEGT. V lost 3 bases to trimming and J lost 3 bases; unmatched junction nucleotides: 8. In nucleotides, the CDR3 is TGTGCCAGCAGTGAGGAGAAAGGGGGCGGCAAAAACATTCAGTACTTC. Amino acids: CASSEEKGGGKNIQYF.

The table lists this clone with a few counts. This chain connects TRBV30 to TRBJ1-2, with 7 bases matching TRBD1. Germline CDR1 and CDR2: GTSNPN and SVGIG (reference sequence). With 0 bases clipped from V and 4 bases from J, the junction kept 5 bases outside the gene matches. The CDR3 runs to 14 residues. CDR3 nucleotide sequence: TGTGCCTGGAGTGTGGGCAGGGGGATCTATGGCTACACCTTC. Residues: CAWSVGRGIYGYTF.

The V and J genes are TRBV10-1 and TRBJ2-2; 10 nucleotides align to TRBD2. V shed 2 bases and J 5 bases; nucleotides not matched to a gene: 5. The CDR3 has 16 residues. Germline CDR1 and CDR2: WNHNN and SYGVQD (reference sequence). CDR3 DNA: TGCGCCAGCAGTGAGCATAGCGGGGGGATGACCGGGGAGCTGTTTTTT. It is translated as CASSEHSGGMTGELFF.

The CDR3 DNA is TGTGCCAGCAGCTTCAGACTAGCGGGAAGCACAGATACGCAGTATTTT. Its translation is CASSFRLAGSTDTQYF. This chain connects TRBV7-2 to TRBJ2-3, with 11 bases fitting TRBD2. Per the germline V gene, CDR1 is SGHTA and CDR2 is FQGNSA. Trimming cost V 3 bases and J 0 bases; bases outside gene matches: 2. The length of the CDR3 is 16 residues. The full variable domain, with the rest looked up from reference TRBV7-2 and TRBJ2-3, is GAGVSQSPSNKVTEKGKDVELRCDPISGHTALYWYRQSLGQGLEFLIYFQGNSAPDKSGLPSDRFSAERTGGSVSTLTIQRTQQEDSAVYLCASSFRLAGSTDTQYFGPGTRLTVL.

The chain uses TRBV5-4 and TRBJ2-1; TRBD2 might be the D (6 bases). The V gene's germline CDR1 is SGHNT and CDR2 YYREEE (reference sequence). V dropped 4 bases and J dropped 9 bases, with 20 bases sitting between them. This CDR3 comprises 15 residues. CDR3 nucleotide sequence: TGTGCCAGCAGCGTCGTTCGGGGGACTTGGGGTGAGCAGTTCTTC. It codes for CASSVVRGTWGEQFF.

The rearrangement links TRBV11-2 to TRBJ1-4; D perhaps matches TRBD1 (6 bases). CDR1 and CDR2 from the germline V gene are SGHAT and FQNNGV. With 5 bases removed from V and 7 bases from J, the gap between germline ends came to 14 bases. CDR3 size: 14 residues. In nucleotides, the CDR3 is TGTGCCAGCAGCAGGGACATTTTAGGTGAAAAACTGTTTTTT. It specifies CASSRDILGEKLFF.

The CDR3 DNA is TGTGCCAGCAGCTTAGATTATGCAGGGGACGTCGACGAGCAGTACTTC. Its translation: CASSLDYAGDVDEQYF. J is TRBJ2-7 and V is TRBV7-9, with D possibly being TRBD1 (6 bases). The CDR3 has 16 amino acids. Trimming removed 1 base at V and 5 bases at J, with 18 bases between. Germline values: CDR1 SEHNR, CDR2 FQNEAQ (reference sequence).

The chain carries TRBV5-8 and TRBJ1-2, with D tentatively TRBD1 (6 bases). The CDR3 consists of 14 residues. Deletions cut 0 bases from V and 4 bases from J, with 10 bases between. Germline V gene data show CDR1 as SGHTS and CDR2 as YDEGEE. CDR3 nucleotides: TGTGCCAGCAGCTTGGAACAGGGTGTCTATGGCTACACCTTC. It is translated as CASSLEQGVYGYTF.

The chain uses TRBV2 and TRBJ1-4, with 8 bases lining up with TRBD1. V gave up 5 bases and J gave up 6 bases; unmatched junction bases: 5. The CDR3 contains 14 residues. CDR1 SNHLY and CDR2 FYNNEI come from the germline V gene. The CDR3: CASSIQGVDEKLFF. CDR3 DNA sequence: TGTGCCAGCAGTATACAGGGGGTCGATGAAAAACTGTTTTTT.

This rearrangement joins TRBV28 to TRBJ2-1; 7 positions agree with TRBD1. The CDR3 runs 15 residues. With 5 bases clipped from V and 3 bases from J, the junction kept 7 bases outside the gene matches. CDR1 is MDHEN, CDR2 SYDVKM, per germline. CDR3 residues: CASSDVQGIYNEQFF. The CDR3 DNA is TGTGCCAGCAGTGACGTACAGGGGATCTACAATGAGCAGTTCTTC.

Points on this clone: The sample has other DNA sequences that encode this CDR3 too. The chain links TRBV4-3 to TRBJ2-5; 14 bases agree with TRBD2. Looked up from germline, CDR1 is LGHNA and CDR2 is YSLEER. CDR3 length: 16 residues. The ends lost 3 bases at V and 0 bases at J; junction bases unmatched: 0. The CDR3 region is CASSQGLAGDQETQYF. CDR3 DNA: TGCGCCAGCAGCCAGGGACTAGCGGGGGACCAAGAGACCCAGTACTTC.

The gene calls are TRBV6-2 or TRBV6-3 and TRBJ1-5, with a tentative D call TRBD1 (5 bases). CDR1 is MNHEY and CDR2 is SVGEGT in the germline V gene. CDR3 length: 16 residues. V shed 5 bases and J shed 0 bases, with 14 bases lying between them. Written as DNA, the CDR3 is TGTGCCAGCAGTAAACAGGCCGGGGGTAGCAATCAGCCCCAGCATTTT. Amino acid sequence: CASSKQAGGSNQPQHF.

This sequence joins TRBV7-9 and TRBJ1-2; 8 bases match TRBD1. Looked up from germline, CDR1 is SEHNR and CDR2 is FQNEAQ (reference sequence). The V segment lost 7 bases and the J segment 3 bases; nucleotides outside the gene matches: 4. The CDR3 length is 13 residues. CDR3 region: CASTEGQDYGYTF. Written as DNA, the CDR3 is TGTGCCAGCACCGAGGGACAGGACTATGGCTACACCTTC. Together with reference TRBV7-9 and TRBJ1-2, the CDR3 gives the full variable domain: DTGVSQNPRHKITKRGQNVTFRCDPISEHNRLYWYRQTLGQGPEFLTYFQNEAQLEKSRLLSDRFSAERPKGSFSTLEIQRTEQGDSAMYLCASTEGQDYGYTFGSGTRLTVV.